These 18 T cell receptor beta chains originate from one sample sequenced in a study of cytomegalovirus exposure and HLA in healthy donors. Primers for the PCR totalled 60 Vbeta and 13 Jbeta. Repertoires were generated with immunoSEQ multiplex PCR, while TCRdb's copy carries only in-frame clones and drops some. The repertoire includes about 180,000 clones, about four fifths of them detected once, and around 0.46% sits in the top ten. The sequenced sample was PBMCs. The receptors shown here come from a woman aged 45-65 years in good health and CMV-seronegative.

This clone was observed a few times. The junction departs from the called germline gene at one end, perhaps through a read error. V and J are TRBV4-1 and TRBJ1-2; no reliable D call. The CDR3 is 12 residues long. Germline-derived CDR1 and CDR2 are MGHRA and YSYEKL. CDR3 in amino acids: CASSPPGGSLRF. CDR3 DNA sequence: TGCGCCAGCAGCCCCCCTGGTGGCTCATTACGCTTC.

The V and J genes are TRBV7-9 and TRBJ1-2; TRBD1 might be the D (6 bases). The CDR3 extends over 14 amino acids. Per germline, CDR1 SEHNR and CDR2 FQNEAQ (reference sequence). V lost 6 bases to trimming and J lost 2 bases, with 13 bases between them. Here the CDR3 reads CASSPGHQNYGYTF. CDR3 coding DNA: TGTGCCAGCAGTCCGGGACACCAAAACTATGGCTACACCTTC.

This clone was counted a single time. The chain links TRBV7-6 to TRBJ2-1, with 7 bases that match TRBD2. The CDR3 covers 15 residues. Germline V gene lookup returns CDR1 SGHVS and CDR2 FNYEAQ. With 4 bases clipped from V and 2 bases from J, the junction kept 5 bases outside the gene matches. CDR3 sequence: CASSWGGNPYNEQFF. The CDR3 DNA reads TGTGCCAGCAGCTGGGGGGGAAACCCCTACAATGAGCAGTTCTTC.

V usage is TRBV5-6 and J usage is TRBJ2-5; 7 positions agree with TRBD1. V lost 1 base and J lost 3; bases outside the gene matches: 3. Germline V gene sequence: CDR1 SGHDT, CDR2 YYEEEE. The CDR3 runs to 14 residues. CDR3 residues: CASSLRGLEETQYF. CDR3 nucleotides: TGTGCCAGCAGCTTGAGGGGGCTAGAAGAGACCCAGTACTTC. Complete variable domain (other parts from reference TRBV5-6 and TRBJ2-5): DAGVTQSPTHLIKTRGQQVTLRCSPKSGHDTVSWYQQALGQGPQFIFQYYEEEERQRGNFPDRFSGHQFPNYSSELNVNALLLGDSALYLCASSLRGLEETQYFGPGTRLLVL.

This chain uses TRBV18 with TRBJ1-3; D is unclear. Trimming removed 0 bases from V and 4 bases from J, with 10 bases in between. The CDR3 contains 15 residues. Germline V gene sequence: CDR1 KGHSH, CDR2 LQKENI. The CDR3 sequence is CASSPPNSPGNTIYF. In DNA, the CDR3 is TGTGCCAGCTCACCACCTAACAGCCCGGGAAACACCATATATTTT.

The V call is TRBV11-3, the J call TRBJ2-2; TRBD1 matches at 7 bases. The CDR3 spans 17 residues. After removal of 0 bases from V and 4 bases from J, the junction contained 8 bases not matched to a gene. Germline-derived CDR1 and CDR2 are SGHNT and YENEEA. CDR3 DNA: TGTGCCAGCAGCTTAGAATCCAGGCCAGGGGGCACCGGGGAGCTGTTTTTT. Its translation: CASSLESRPGGTGELFF. Full variable domain (outside the CDR3, taken from reference TRBV11-3 and TRBJ2-2): EAGVVQSPRYKIIEKKQPVAFWCNPISGHNTLYWYLQNLGQGPELLIRYENEEAVDDSQLPKDRFSAERLKGVDSTLKIQPAELGDSAVYLCASSLESRPGGTGELFFGEGSRLTVL.

This chain uses TRBV20-1 with TRBJ2-5; 9 nucleotides line up with TRBD2. The J segment lost 5 bases and the V segment lost 5 bases, leaving 0 bases of the junction unmatched. CDR3 length: 11 residues. The germline V gene encodes CDR1 DFQATT and CDR2 SNEGSKA (reference sequence). The CDR3 reads CSAGTSETQYF. The CDR3 coding sequence is TGCAGTGCTGGGACTAGCGAGACCCAGTACTTC.

This chain uses TRBV19 with TRBJ1-1; 11 bases agree with TRBD1. Per the germline V gene, CDR1 is LNHDA and CDR2 is SQIVND (reference sequence). This CDR3 is 14 amino acids long. In DNA, the CDR3 is TGTGCGATAAGGGACAGGGGGGCGAACACTGAAGCTTTCTTT. Translating gives CAIRDRGANTEAFF.

The V and J genes are TRBV14 and TRBJ2-5; D may be TRBD1 (6 bases). From germline, CDR1 is SGHDN and CDR2 FVKESK. The CDR3 length is 15 residues. Trimming removed 3 bases at V and 7 bases at J, with 18 bases between. CDR3 nucleotides: TGTGCCAGCAGCCAGCCACAAGGGGGTCTGGGGACCCAGTACTTC. Translated, it gives CASSQPQGGLGTQYF.

In its sample, this clone was seen once. The chain has TRBV27 and TRBJ2-1, with TRBD2 identical over 7 bases. This CDR3 is built from 16 residues. V dropped 3 bases and J dropped 9; count of bases not matched to a gene: 14. Germline lookup yields CDR1 MNHEY and CDR2 SMNVEV (reference sequence). The CDR3 region has the DNA TGTGCCAGCAGTTTCTCCCCAGTCGGGGGGTTGATTGAGCAGTTCTTC. This translates into CASSFSPVGGLIEQFF.

The genes are TRBV5-1 and TRBJ1-2; unclear D gene. V was cut by 0 bases and J by 1 base, with 19 bases left in between. Germline V gene lookup returns CDR1 SGHRS and CDR2 YFSETQ. CDR3 size: 18 residues. The CDR3 DNA follows: TGCGCCAGCAGCTTGGACGGTAGCTACCCTCTGGGTAACTATGGCTACACCTTC. This encodes CASSLDGSYPLGNYGYTF.

The chain couples TRBV27 to TRBJ2-5, with TRBD1 matching 11 bases. Per germline, CDR1 MNHEY and CDR2 SMNVEV (reference sequence). Trimming removed 2 bases from V and 4 bases from J; junction bases left unmatched: 12. The CDR3 totals 18 residues. The CDR3 DNA sequence: TGTGCCAGCAGTTTACAGCTACGGGACAGGGGGGGGAGAGAGACCCAGTACTTC. It translates to CASSLQLRDRGGRETQYF.

This chain links TRBV5-1 with TRBJ2-5; TRBD2 might be the D (6 bases). The CDR3 covers 16 residues. V lost 0 bases to trimming and J lost 4 bases, with 16 bases between them. Germline V lookup: CDR1 SGHRS, CDR2 YFSETQ. The chain's CDR3 is CASSLAGGVRIETQYF. DNA for the CDR3: TGCGCCAGCAGCTTGGCCGGCGGGGTCAGAATAGAGACCCAGTACTTC.

This clone was detected only a few times. This rearrangement joins TRBV11-2 to TRBJ2-3; a possible D gene is TRBD2 (5 bases). CDR3 length: 14 residues. V lost 1 base and J lost 4, with 9 bases in between. Germline CDR1 reads SGHAT; CDR2 reads FQNNGV. The CDR3 protein is CASSLGLAPDTQYF. As DNA, the CDR3 is TGTGCCAGCAGCTTAGGGCTAGCCCCAGATACGCAGTATTTT.

This clone is a singleton in its sample. V is TRBV6-1 and J is TRBJ2-3; no clear D. Deletions cut 2 bases from V and 8 bases from J, with 17 bases between. CDR3 size: 15 residues. Looked up from germline, CDR1 is MNHNS and CDR2 is SASEGT. In DNA form, the CDR3 reads TGTGCCAGCAGTGAATTCCCTTACGTTTCGGGTACGCAGTATTTT. This encodes CASSEFPYVSGTQYF.

This rearrangement joins TRBV7-3 to TRBJ2-3; the match to TRBD2 covers 8 bases. This CDR3 spans 15 amino acids. Germline CDR1 reads SGHTA; CDR2 reads FQGTGA. With V trimmed by 5 bases and J by 1 base, 5 bases remained unmatched. CDR3 sequence (DNA): TGTGCCAGCAGCACCCGGGGGGGTCGCACAGATACGCAGTATTTT. Translated: CASSTRGGRTDTQYF.

The rearrangement joins TRBV12-5 to TRBJ2-3, with D possibly being TRBD2 (5 bases). Germline CDR1 is LGHNT and CDR2 is FRNRAP. The CDR3 extends over 17 amino acids. V lost 0 bases and J 4 bases, leaving 17 bases between the germline ends. CDR3 sequence: CASGLVPSNRSADTQYF. The CDR3 DNA reads TGTGCTAGTGGTTTGGTACCATCGAATCGTAGCGCAGATACGCAGTATTTT.

The chain has TRBV19 and TRBJ1-4, with D possibly matching TRBD1 (5 bases). The CDR3 is 14 amino acids. With 5 bases removed from V and 3 bases from J, the gap between germline ends came to 10 bases. Germline-derived CDR1 and CDR2 are LNHDA and SQIVND (reference sequence). The CDR3 protein is CASSPGSANEKLFF. In DNA form, the CDR3 reads TGTGCCAGTAGTCCAGGGTCGGCTAATGAAAAACTGTTTTTT.